These 19 T cell receptor beta chains came from one sample sequenced in a study of CD8 T cells in ankylosing spondylitis. TCRdb ran MiXCR on the 5' RACE reads and lists one entry per CDR3 protein. The sample has about 360,000 distinct CDR3 sequences; approximately 20% are singletons. Sequencing was performed on blood, either unsorted or a sorted T cell fraction (not recorded which). The receptors were sampled from a male donor with ankylosing spondylitis or in good health (not recorded which).

The chain joins TRBV20-1 to TRBJ1-3; no firm D call. Between the trimmed V and J ends, which lost 6 bases and 0 bases, there was a span of 6 bases. Germline CDR1 DFQATT, CDR2 SNEGSKA (reference sequence). This CDR3 has 12 residues. The CDR3 DNA follows: TGCAGTGCACGCATCTCTGGAAACACCATATATTTT. Translated, it gives CSARISGNTIYF.

This clonotype was seen repeatedly, ten times or more. V gene TRBV7-9 combines with J gene TRBJ2-7; the D call may be TRBD1 or TRBD2 (5 bases each). CDR1 and CDR2 (germline): SEHNR, FQNEAQ (reference sequence). This CDR3 is built from 13 residues. Trimming stripped 5 bases from V and 9 bases from J, with 17 bases between. CDR3 amino acids: CASSPPGPIRQYF. CDR3 bases: TGTGCCAGCAGCCCACCGGGACCTATAAGGCAGTACTTC. The full variable domain, rest sourced from reference TRBV7-9 and TRBJ2-7, is DTGVSQNPRHKITKRGQNVTFRCDPISEHNRLYWYRQTLGQGPEFLTYFQNEAQLEKSRLLSDRFSAERPKGSFSTLEIQRTEQGDSAMYLCASSPPGPIRQYFGPGTRLTVT.

Written as DNA, the CDR3 is TGTGCCAGCACCAGGGGCAGGGGACTCCAAGAGACCCAGTACTTC. Its translation: CASTRGRGLQETQYF. V is TRBV12-3 or TRBV12-4 and J is TRBJ2-5, with D perhaps matching TRBD1 or TRBD2 (6 bases each). The V end was cut by 7 bases, the J end by 1 base, with 16 bases between. The CDR3 spans 15 residues.

This clonotype was picked up a small number of times. This rearrangement joins TRBV6-5 to TRBJ2-2; D may be TRBD2 (5 bases). The CDR3 sequence is 13 residues long. The germline V gene encodes CDR1 MNHEY and CDR2 SVGAGI. Trimming took 0 bases from V and 8 from J, leaving 7 bases between them. The CDR3, as DNA: TGTGCCAGCAGTTACTCGAGGGCTGGGGAGCTGTTTTTT. Its protein is CASSYSRAGELFF.

This clonotype was observed a handful of times. The chain combines TRBV10-2 with TRBJ2-7; D may be TRBD1 or TRBD2 (6 bases each). CDR3 size: 14 residues. V shed 6 bases and J shed 1 base, with 13 bases lying between them. Germline-derived CDR1 and CDR2 are WSHSY and SAAADI. The DNA of the CDR3 is TGCGCCAGCAGCCGGGGGCCTGGGTCCTACGAGCAGTACTTC. Its protein is CASSRGPGSYEQYF.

Only a few counts were recorded for this clonotype. The gene calls are TRBV4-1 and TRBJ2-1, with 9 bases identical to TRBD1. Trimming at V came to 2 bases and at J to 3 bases, leaving 8 bases not matched to a gene. Germline lookup yields CDR1 MGHRA and CDR2 YSYEKL. The CDR3 spans 17 residues. The CDR3 DNA is TGCGCCAGCAGCCAACACACGGGACAGGGTTACTACAATGAGCAGTTCTTC. Its protein is CASSQHTGQGYYNEQFF.

The rearrangement uses TRBV4-1 and TRBJ2-5; 9 bases are a match to TRBD2. The germline V gene encodes CDR1 MGHRA and CDR2 YSYEKL. The V segment lost 0 bases and the J segment 0 bases; nucleotides outside the gene matches: 2. The CDR3 has 16 amino acids. The CDR3 here is CASSQELAGYQETQYF. The CDR3 bases are TGCGCCAGCAGCCAAGAACTAGCGGGCTACCAAGAGACCCAGTACTTC.

This clonotype was found many times. The chain uses TRBV12-3 or TRBV12-4 and TRBJ2-3; 10 bases are a match to TRBD2. This CDR3 contains 15 residues. Unmatched junction bases numbered 4, after V lost 5 bases and J lost 2 bases. The CDR3: CASSPGLAATDTQYF. The CDR3 DNA reads TGTGCCAGCAGTCCTGGACTAGCGGCCACAGATACGCAGTATTTT.

V is TRBV12-3 or TRBV12-4 and J is TRBJ1-2; the D is unclear. This CDR3 contains 15 residues. Trimming cost V 5 bases and J 8 bases, with 21 bases left between them. CDR3 in DNA: TGTGCCAGCAGTACGGGCCCCGCTCCGGTGGGGGGCTACACCTTC. This sequence encodes CASSTGPAPVGGYTF.

There are many counts of this clonotype. This rearrangement joins TRBV11-2 to TRBJ2-1; D remains ambiguous. The CDR3 spans 13 residues. Trimming shortened V by 1 base and J by 9 bases, and 10 bases separated the two germline ends. From germline, CDR1 is SGHAT and CDR2 FQNNGV. Written as DNA, the CDR3 is TGTGCCAGCAGCTTAGGAGGATACGTTGAGCAGTTCTTC. Amino acids: CASSLGGYVEQFF.

This clonotype appeared a few times. CDR3 loop: CASSFSAGGQETQYF. The CDR3 DNA sequence: TGTGCCAGCAGTTTCTCGGCGGGGGGGCAAGAGACCCAGTACTTC. This sequence joins TRBV12-3 or TRBV12-4 and TRBJ2-5, with 9 bases that match TRBD2. This CDR3 contains 15 residues. V gave up 3 bases and J gave up 2 bases; unmatched junction bases: 4.

This chain connects TRBV7-9 to TRBJ2-5; weak D call: TRBD1 (5 bases). V was trimmed by 3 bases and J by 0 bases, leaving 11 bases between them. Germline lookup yields CDR1 SEHNR and CDR2 FQNEAQ (reference sequence). This CDR3 is built from 15 residues. The CDR3, as DNA: TGTGCCAGCAGCTTTTCAGACAGATACCAAGAGACCCAGTACTTC. Translated: CASSFSDRYQETQYF.

Here the CDR3 reads CASSLELGGSEPQHF. The CDR3 bases are TGTGCCAGCAGCTTGGAGTTGGGGGGAAGTGAGCCCCAGCATTTT. The rearrangement links TRBV5-8 to TRBJ1-5, with a possible D match to TRBD1 (5 bases). There are 15 residues in the CDR3. V was shortened by 0 bases and J by 8 bases, with 15 bases between the two germline ends. Germline V gene lookup returns CDR1 SGHTS and CDR2 YDEGEE.

The CDR3 protein is CASSPQRSGELFF. The CDR3 DNA is TGTGCCAGCAGCCCTCAACGGAGCGGGGAGCTGTTTTTT. The J gene is TRBJ2-2, the V gene TRBV3-1, with D uncertain. Germline V gene data show CDR1 as LGHDT and CDR2 as YNNKEL (reference sequence). This CDR3 has 13 residues. Trimming shortened V by 4 bases and J by 7 bases, and 10 bases separated the two germline ends.

This clonotype was seen a few times. V is TRBV10-3 and J is TRBJ1-1; a weak D match, TRBD1 (6 bases). The V end was cut by 3 bases, the J end by 0 bases, with 11 bases between. Germline V gene lookup returns CDR1 ENHRY and CDR2 SYGVKD. This CDR3 comprises 15 residues. The CDR3 protein is CAISDFRGLNTEAFF. CDR3 bases: TGTGCCATCAGTGATTTTCGGGGGCTGAACACTGAAGCTTTCTTT.

This clonotype was observed a few times. The rearrangement joins TRBV14 to TRBJ2-7; D remains ambiguous. Per germline, CDR1 SGHDN and CDR2 FVKESK. This CDR3 contains 11 residues. V lost 2 bases, J lost 4 bases, and 3 bases lay in between. In DNA, the CDR3 is TGTGCCAGCAGCCAATGGTACGAGCAGTACTTC. The encoded protein is CASSQWYEQYF.

This clonotype was detected many times. The V and J genes are TRBV12-3 or TRBV12-4 and TRBJ1-2; TRBD1 is a possible D gene (5 bases). The CDR3 sequence is 15 residues long. Trimming pared 5 bases from V and 0 bases from J, leaving 13 bases between. CDR3 coding DNA: TGTGCCAGCAGTCCTCCGACAGACCCTAACTATGGCTACACCTTC. Protein sequence: CASSPPTDPNYGYTF.

This clonotype was detected ten times or more. The rearrangement uses TRBV3-1 and TRBJ2-2; D is perhaps TRBD1 (6 bases). In germline, CDR1 is LGHDT, CDR2 YNNKEL (reference sequence). Trimming pared 3 bases from V and 0 bases from J, leaving 11 bases between. This CDR3 region has 16 residues. The CDR3 DNA reads TGTGCCAGCAGCCATGAGGGGGTGACGAACACCGGGGAGCTGTTTTTT. Translated: CASSHEGVTNTGELFF.

This clonotype showed up just a few times. This chain connects TRBV30 to TRBJ2-7; D is perhaps TRBD1 (5 bases). V was cut by 3 bases and J by 6 bases, with 18 bases left in between. The germline CDR1 and CDR2 sequences are GTSNPN and SVGIG (reference sequence). The CDR3 totals 14 residues. The CDR3 region is CAWSPGIAPGEQYF. The CDR3, as DNA: TGTGCCTGGAGCCCAGGGATTGCGCCTGGCGAGCAGTACTTC. The full variable domain, its missing parts supplied by reference TRBV30 and TRBJ2-7, is SQTIHQWPATLVQPVGSPLSLECTVEGTSNPNLYWYRQAAGRGLQLLFYSVGIGQISSEVPQNLSASRPQDRQFILSSKKLLLSDSGFYLCAWSPGIAPGEQYFGPGTRLTVT.